Listed below are T cell receptor beta chains from one sample, sequenced in a study of blood T cell repertoires in COVID-19. Assay used: immunoSEQ multiplex PCR; TCRdb lists only in-frame clones, some missing. Seen here are approximately 200,000 clones, 65% to 90% observed once, and the top ten hold less than 4.5%. The sample was peripheral blood. The receptors originated from a man aged 50-59 years with acute or convalescent COVID-19. CDR3s include the opening cysteine and the closing phenylalanine or tryptophan. D genes are given only for firm matches. Clone sizes are given selectively: once, few, many, or a class where the clone is expanded.

V gene,clone size,J gene,D gene,CDR3 protein,CDR3 DNA
TRBV7-2,NA,TRBJ2-3,TRBD1,CASTPAPTGFGTDTQYF,TGTGCCAGCACCCCAGCCCCGACAGGGTTTGGAACAGATACGCAGTATTTT
TRBV5-1,NA,TRBJ1-2,TRBD1,CASSLPTSGGDYGYTF,TGCGCCAGCAGCTTGCCAACTTCAGGGGGCGACTATGGCTACACCTTC
TRBV7-2,NA,TRBJ2-3,TRBD2,CASTPSGLAGGPDTQYF,TGTGCCAGCACCCCTAGTGGGCTAGCGGGGGGGCCAGATACGCAGTATTTT
TRBV20-1,once,TRBJ2-5,TRBD2,CSASGTSGAQETQYF,TGCAGTGCTAGTGGGACTAGCGGGGCCCAAGAGACCCAGTACTTC
TRBV7-8,NA,TRBJ2-5,NA,CASSLELAETQYF,TGTGCCAGCAGCTTAGAACTAGCCGAGACCCAGTACTTC
TRBV10-3,NA,TRBJ1-5,NA,CAISALGGDSNQPQHF,TGTGCCATCAGTGCCTTGGGAGGGGATAGCAATCAGCCCCAGCATTTT
TRBV5-1,NA,TRBJ1-6,NA,CASSPGGGQGNSPLHF,TGCGCCAGCAGCCCCGGTGGGGGCCAGGGTAATTCACCCCTCCACTTT
TRBV19,NA,TRBJ1-2,TRBD1,CASSLGTGVNGYTF,TGTGCCAGTAGTCTTGGCACAGGGGTGAATGGCTACACCTTC
TRBV9,NA,TRBJ1-1,NA,CASSPRPGGDTEAFF,TGTGCCAGCAGCCCCCGCCCCGGGGGGGACACTGAAGCTTTCTTT
TRBV3-1/TRBV3-2,NA,TRBJ1-5,NA,CASSQVGGNQPQHF,TGTGCCAGCAGCCAAGTAGGGGGTAATCAGCCCCAGCATTTT
TRBV14,NA,TRBJ1-6,NA,CASSQDLESSYNSPLHF,TGTGCCAGCAGCCAAGATCTTGAGAGCTCCTATAATTCACCCCTCCACTTT
TRBV7-2,NA,TRBJ1-4,NA,CASSLTGRGEKLFF,TGTGCCAGCAGCTTGACAGGACGAGGAGAAAAACTGTTTTTT
TRBV5-1,NA,TRBJ1-1,NA,CASSSRSWGANTEAFF,TGCGCCAGCAGCTCCAGGAGCTGGGGAGCGAACACTGAAGCTTTCTTT
TRBV2,NA,TRBJ1-1,NA,CASSAQGGSTEAFF,TGTGCCAGCAGTGCCCAGGGAGGGAGCACTGAAGCTTTCTTT
TRBV3-1/TRBV3-2,NA,TRBJ1-3,NA,CASSQDYSSGNTIYF,TGTGCCAGCAGCCAAGATTACAGCTCTGGAAACACCATATATTTT
TRBV3-1/TRBV3-2,NA,TRBJ2-2,NA,CASSQGHSNTGELFF,TGTGCCAGCAGCCAGGGACATTCGAACACCGGGGAGCTGTTTTTT